Below, 6 T cell receptor beta chains from the same sample are listed, as sequenced in a study of shared clonotypes between healthy human individuals. Terminally differentiated effector memory CD45RA+ cells were excluded from the naive CD8 cells, which were CD45RO-negative and positively selected for CCR7. Sequenced by immunoSEQ multiplex PCR; TCRdb stores in-frame clones only, minus some. The table has about 2.1 million clones, more than 85% seen once. Sequencing was done on a sample of naive CD8+ T cells from PBMCs. The receptors were gathered from a man between 18 and 35 years old in good health. Some clones in this sample may be carry-over from other donors' samples.

This chain uses TRBV7-9 with TRBJ2-7, with D hard to call. Germline V CDR1 and CDR2: SEHNR, FQNEAQ (reference sequence). Deletions cut 3 bases from V and 7 bases from J, with 13 bases between. The CDR3 spans 13 residues. The CDR3 loop is CASSFSITEEQYF. CDR3 nucleotides: TGTGCCAGCAGCTTCTCAATCACGGAGGAGCAGTACTTC.

The chain links TRBV19 to TRBJ2-1; 8 bases are shared with TRBD1. Trimming took 4 bases from V and 6 from J; bases not matched to a gene: 2. The CDR3 totals 13 residues. CDR1 and CDR2 from the germline V gene are LNHDA and SQIVND (reference sequence). DNA of the CDR3: TGTGCCAGTAGTACGGACAGGGCCAATGAGCAGTTCTTC. Translation gives CASSTDRANEQFF.

The V call is TRBV25-1, the J call TRBJ1-2; possible D gene TRBD1, 6 bases. V dropped 4 bases and J dropped 7 bases, with 16 bases sitting between them. CDR3 length: 14 amino acids. The germline V gene has CDR1 MGHDK and CDR2 SYGVNS. The DNA for the CDR3 is TGTGCCAGCAGTGGATACCAGGTGGGGGCTGGCTACACCTTC. Its translation: CASSGYQVGAGYTF.

CDR3 bases: TGCAGCGCCAAACTAGGGGGACTTAACACTGAAGCTTTCTTT. This sequence encodes CSAKLGGLNTEAFF. J is TRBJ1-1 and V is TRBV29-1, with D possibly TRBD1 on 6 matching bases. The CDR3 sequence is 14 residues long. CDR1 and CDR2 (germline): SQVTM, ANQGSEA. The V gene lost 7 bases and the J gene lost 2 bases, with 17 bases spanning the gap.

The chain is built from TRBV27 and TRBJ2-3; D is possibly TRBD1 or TRBD2 (5 bases each). Germline loops: CDR1 MNHEY, CDR2 SMNVEV (reference sequence). The CDR3 spans 15 residues. V shed 6 bases and J shed 4 bases, with 17 bases lying between them. This CDR3 reads CASRDRGVYSDTQYF. DNA of the CDR3: TGTGCCAGCAGGGACCGAGGGGTCTATTCAGATACGCAGTATTTT.

Notes on this clone: The same CDR3 can be traced to other DNA sequences in this sample. The chain links TRBV27 to TRBJ1-1; D is unresolved. The V and J ends lost 5 bases and 0 bases respectively, with 7 bases between them. The CDR3 sequence is 13 residues long. Germline V gene lookup returns CDR1 MNHEY and CDR2 SMNVEV (reference sequence). The DNA of the CDR3 is TGTGCCAGCAGTCTACGGTTGAACACTGAAGCTTTCTTT. It specifies CASSLRLNTEAFF.